The T cell receptor beta chain under discussion was sequenced for a study of human T cells and chemical hapten exposure. Study at large: Patients, predominantly female, presented with alopecia areata, totalis or universalis.

The V end was cut by 6 bases, the J end by 7 bases, with 9 bases between. The CDR3 has 12 residues. The study used a library that attached unique molecular identifiers to individual cDNA molecules. A single record per CDR3 protein comes from TCRdb applying MiXCR to the RACE reads. The data hold 380,000 or so distinct CDR3 sequences, with approximately 5% observed a single time. In this sample, this clonotype turned up many times. The antigen is not known. Time point in this sample: pre-sensitization, week 0. This sample's treatment: therapeutic diphenylcyclopropenone sensitization with weekly scalp DPC. Study results and caveats: In comparison with controls, expanded TCRs gave rise to a significantly larger number of large CDR3 similarity clusters.

This receptor was identified in a young woman with alopecia areata. Some clones in this sample may be carry-over from other donors' samples. Sequenced here: whole blood, sampled in connection with sensitization to the hapten diphenylcyclopropenone (DPC). The chain combines TRBV12-3 or TRBV12-4 with TRBJ1-4; D gene unclear. CDR3 in DNA: TGTGCCAGCAGCCTACCCTTTGAAAAACTGTTTTTT. Translation: CASSLPFEKLFF.